The subject of this entry is one T cell receptor beta chain. Its matching antigen is unknown. The data stem from a study of cytomegalovirus exposure and HLA in healthy donors. Study-wide context: Earlier findings included roughly 120 million unique TCR beta sequences obtained from about 180 million T cells. Ancestry clustering placed more than 80% of 350 to 500 genotyped donors in the Caucasian-associated cluster.

The ends lost 1 base at V and 13 bases at J; junction bases unmatched: 7. The V gene's germline CDR1 is MDHEN and CDR2 SYDVKM. The CDR3 totals 13 residues. The PCR used 60 Vbeta and 13 Jbeta primers. Authors' processing steps: The count from a later analysis was 79 million or so unique TCR beta chains, 9.5 million to 13 million of them shared. The repertoire was sequenced with immunoSEQ multiplex PCR; TCRdb's copy has only in-frame clones and lacks some. The V and J calls and clone size come from that table; D and trimming were worked out from the DNA. Of about 200,000 clones detected, around 78% appear once; the ten largest clones hold about 1.9%. Whole-study findings and limits: According to the study, 160 or so TCR beta chains were cytomegalovirus-associated.

The rearrangement uses TRBV28 and TRBJ1-5, with 7 nucleotides matching TRBD1. The receptor was derived from a man aged 25 to 40 in good health and CMV-seronegative. The specimen sequenced was PBMCs. CDR3 region: CASSLSRQGDQHF. The CDR3 DNA sequence: TGTGCCAGCAGTTTATCCCGACAGGGTGATCAGCATTTT.